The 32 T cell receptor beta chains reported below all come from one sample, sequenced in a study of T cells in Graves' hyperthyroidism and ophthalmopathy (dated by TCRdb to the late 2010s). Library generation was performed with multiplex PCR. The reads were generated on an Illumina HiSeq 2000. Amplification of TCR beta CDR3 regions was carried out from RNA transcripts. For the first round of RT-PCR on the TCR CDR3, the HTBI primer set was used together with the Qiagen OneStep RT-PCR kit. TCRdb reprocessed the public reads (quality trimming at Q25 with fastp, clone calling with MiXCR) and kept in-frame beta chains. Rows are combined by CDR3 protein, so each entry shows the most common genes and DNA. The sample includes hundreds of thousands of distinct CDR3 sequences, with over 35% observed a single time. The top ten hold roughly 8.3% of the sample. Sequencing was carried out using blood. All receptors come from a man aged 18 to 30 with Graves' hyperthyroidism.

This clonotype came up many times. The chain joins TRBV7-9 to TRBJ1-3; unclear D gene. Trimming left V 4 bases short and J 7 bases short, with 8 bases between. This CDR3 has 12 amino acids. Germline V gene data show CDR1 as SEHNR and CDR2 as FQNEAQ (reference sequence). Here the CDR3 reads CASSSGWNTIYF. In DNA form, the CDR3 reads TGTGCCAGCAGCTCTGGATGGAACACCATATATTTT. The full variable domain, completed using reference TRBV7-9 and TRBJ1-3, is DTGVSQNPRHKITKRGQNVTFRCDPISEHNRLYWYRQTLGQGPEFLTYFQNEAQLEKSRLLSDRFSAERPKGSFSTLEIQRTEQGDSAMYLCASSSGWNTIYFGEGSWLTVV.

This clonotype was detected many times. CDR3 in amino acids: CASSFWTDREYEQYF. The CDR3, as DNA: TGTGCCAGCAGCTTCTGGACTGACCGAGAATACGAGCAGTACTTC. This chain joins TRBV7-6 and TRBJ2-7; possibly TRBD2 for D (5 bases). Germline CDR1 SGHVS, CDR2 FNYEAQ. The V and J ends lost 3 bases and 4 bases respectively, with 16 bases between them. The CDR3 runs 15 residues.

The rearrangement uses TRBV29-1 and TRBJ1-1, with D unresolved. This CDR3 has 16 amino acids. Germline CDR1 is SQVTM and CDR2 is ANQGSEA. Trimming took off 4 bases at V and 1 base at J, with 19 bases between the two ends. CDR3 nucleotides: TGCAGCGTTGGGAGGGAGTTTGGACGGAAGAACACTGAAGCTTTCTTT. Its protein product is CSVGREFGRKNTEAFF.

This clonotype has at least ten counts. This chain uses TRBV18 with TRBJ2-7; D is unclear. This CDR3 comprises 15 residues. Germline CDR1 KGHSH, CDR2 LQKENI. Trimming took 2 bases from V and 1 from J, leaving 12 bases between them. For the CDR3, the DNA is TGTGCCAGCTCACCAACGGCGGTCGTTTCCTACGAGCAGTACTTC. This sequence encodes CASSPTAVVSYEQYF.

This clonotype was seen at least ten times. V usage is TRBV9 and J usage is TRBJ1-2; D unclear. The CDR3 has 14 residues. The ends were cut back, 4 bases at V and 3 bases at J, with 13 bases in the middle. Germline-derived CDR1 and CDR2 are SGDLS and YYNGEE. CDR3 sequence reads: CASSPDTHDYGYTF. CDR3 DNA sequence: TGTGCCAGCAGCCCCGACACGCATGACTATGGCTACACCTTC.

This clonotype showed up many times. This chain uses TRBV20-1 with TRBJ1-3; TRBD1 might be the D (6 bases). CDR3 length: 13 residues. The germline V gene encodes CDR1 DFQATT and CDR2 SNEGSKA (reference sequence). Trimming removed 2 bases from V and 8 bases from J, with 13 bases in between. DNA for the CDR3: TGCAGTGCTAGATCCGGGACACTAGACACCATATATTTT. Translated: CSARSGTLDTIYF.

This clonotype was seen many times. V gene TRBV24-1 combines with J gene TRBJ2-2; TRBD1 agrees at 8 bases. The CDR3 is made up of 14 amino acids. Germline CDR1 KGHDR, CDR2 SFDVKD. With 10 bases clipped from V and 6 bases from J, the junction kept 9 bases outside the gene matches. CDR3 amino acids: CATRPGQGPGELFF. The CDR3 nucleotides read TGTGCCACAAGACCAGGACAGGGTCCCGGGGAGCTGTTTTTT.

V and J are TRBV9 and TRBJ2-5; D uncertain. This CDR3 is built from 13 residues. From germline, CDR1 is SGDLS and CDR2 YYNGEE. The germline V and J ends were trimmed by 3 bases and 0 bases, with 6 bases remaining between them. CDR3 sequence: CASSELNQETQYF. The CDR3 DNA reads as TGTGCCAGCAGCGAGCTAAACCAAGAGACCCAGTACTTC.

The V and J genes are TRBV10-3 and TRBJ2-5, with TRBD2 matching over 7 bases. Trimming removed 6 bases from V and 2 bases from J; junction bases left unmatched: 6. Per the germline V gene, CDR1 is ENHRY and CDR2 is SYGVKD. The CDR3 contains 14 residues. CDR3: CAIRDGTIQETQYF. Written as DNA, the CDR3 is TGTGCCATCAGGGACGGGACTATACAAGAGACCCAGTACTTC.

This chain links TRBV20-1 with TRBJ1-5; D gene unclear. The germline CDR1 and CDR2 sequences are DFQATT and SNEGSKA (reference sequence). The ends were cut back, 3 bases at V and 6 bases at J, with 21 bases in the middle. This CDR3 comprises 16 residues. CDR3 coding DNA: TGCAGTGCTAGGAAGTCCAGGACCGCACAAACTCAGCCCCAGCATTTT. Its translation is CSARKSRTAQTQPQHF.

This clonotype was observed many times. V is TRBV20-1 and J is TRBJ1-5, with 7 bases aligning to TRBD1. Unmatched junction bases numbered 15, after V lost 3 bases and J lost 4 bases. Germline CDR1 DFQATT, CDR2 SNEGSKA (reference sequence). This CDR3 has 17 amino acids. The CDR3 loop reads CSARSRGPNTGNQPQHF. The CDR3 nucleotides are TGCAGTGCTAGGTCGAGGGGGCCCAACACGGGAAATCAGCCCCAGCATTTT.

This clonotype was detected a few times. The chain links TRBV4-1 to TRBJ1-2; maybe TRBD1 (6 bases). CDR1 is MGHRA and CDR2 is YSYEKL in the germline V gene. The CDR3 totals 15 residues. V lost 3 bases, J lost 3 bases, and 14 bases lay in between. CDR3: CASSHEPGADYGYTF. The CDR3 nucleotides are TGCGCCAGCAGCCACGAACCAGGGGCGGACTATGGCTACACCTTC.

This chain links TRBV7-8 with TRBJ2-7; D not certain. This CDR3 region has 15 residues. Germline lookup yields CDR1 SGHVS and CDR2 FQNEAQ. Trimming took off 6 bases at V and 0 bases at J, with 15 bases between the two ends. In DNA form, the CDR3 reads TGTGCCAGCAGTTTATCGAGTCAAAGCTCCTACGAGCAGTACTTC. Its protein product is CASSLSSQSSYEQYF.

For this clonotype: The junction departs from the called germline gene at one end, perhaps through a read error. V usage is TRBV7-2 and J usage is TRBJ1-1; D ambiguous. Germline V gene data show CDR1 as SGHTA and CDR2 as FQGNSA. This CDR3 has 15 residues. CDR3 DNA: TGCACCAGCAGCCAAGAGGCCAGCTTGGGGACTGAAGCTTTCTTT. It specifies CTSSQEASLGTEAFF. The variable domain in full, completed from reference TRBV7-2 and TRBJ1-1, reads GAGVSQSPSNKVTEKGKDVELRCDPISGHTALYWYRQSLGQGLEFLIYFQGNSAPDKSGLPSDRFSAERTGGSVSTLTIQRTQQEDSAVYLCTSSQEASLGTEAFFGQGTRLTVV.

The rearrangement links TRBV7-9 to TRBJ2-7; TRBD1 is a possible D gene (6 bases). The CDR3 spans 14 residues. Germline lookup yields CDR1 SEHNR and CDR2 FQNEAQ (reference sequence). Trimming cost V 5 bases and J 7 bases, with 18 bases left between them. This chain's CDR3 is CASSPEGQSTEQYF. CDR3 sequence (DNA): TGTGCCAGCAGCCCAGAAGGACAGTCAACAGAGCAGTACTTC.

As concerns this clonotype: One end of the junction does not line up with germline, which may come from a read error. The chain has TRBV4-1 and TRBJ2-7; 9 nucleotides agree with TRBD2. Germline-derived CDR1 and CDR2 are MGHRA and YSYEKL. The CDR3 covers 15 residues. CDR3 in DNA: TGTGCCAGCAGCCAAGACGCTCTAGCGGGATTCGAGCAGTACTTC. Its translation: CASSQDALAGFEQYF.

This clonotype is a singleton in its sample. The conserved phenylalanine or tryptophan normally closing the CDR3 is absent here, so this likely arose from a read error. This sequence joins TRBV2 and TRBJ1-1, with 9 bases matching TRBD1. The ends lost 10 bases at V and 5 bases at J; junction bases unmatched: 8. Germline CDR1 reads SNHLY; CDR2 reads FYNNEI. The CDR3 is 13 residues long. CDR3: CATQDRGGTEAFL. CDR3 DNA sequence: TGTGCCACCCAGGACAGGGGAGGTACTGAAGCTTTCCTT.

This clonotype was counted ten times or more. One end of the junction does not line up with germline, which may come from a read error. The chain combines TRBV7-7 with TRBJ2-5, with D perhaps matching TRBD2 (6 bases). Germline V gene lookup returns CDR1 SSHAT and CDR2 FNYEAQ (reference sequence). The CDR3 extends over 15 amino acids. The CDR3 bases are TGTGCTAGCAGTTCGCGGGACGGAAAGCAAGAGACCCAGTACTTC. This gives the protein CASSSRDGKQETQYF. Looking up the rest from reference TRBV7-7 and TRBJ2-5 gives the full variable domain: GAGVSQSPRYKVTKRGQDVTLRCDPISSHATLYWYQQALGQGPEFLTYFNYEAQPDKSGLPSDRFSAERPEGSISTLTIQRTEQRDSAMYRCASSSRDGKQETQYFGPGTRLLVL.

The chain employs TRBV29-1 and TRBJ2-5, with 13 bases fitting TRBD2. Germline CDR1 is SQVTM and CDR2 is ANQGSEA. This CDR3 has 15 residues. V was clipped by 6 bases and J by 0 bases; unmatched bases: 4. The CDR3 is CSVRLAGGHQETQYF. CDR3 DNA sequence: TGCAGCGTACGACTAGCGGGGGGCCACCAAGAGACCCAGTACTTC.

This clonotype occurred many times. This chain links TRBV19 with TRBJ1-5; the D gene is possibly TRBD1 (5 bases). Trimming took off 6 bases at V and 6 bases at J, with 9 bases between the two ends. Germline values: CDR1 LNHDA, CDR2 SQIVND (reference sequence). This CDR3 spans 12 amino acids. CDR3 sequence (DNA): TGTGCCAGTAGGTTAAGGGGTCAGCCCCAGCATTTT. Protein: CASRLRGQPQHF.

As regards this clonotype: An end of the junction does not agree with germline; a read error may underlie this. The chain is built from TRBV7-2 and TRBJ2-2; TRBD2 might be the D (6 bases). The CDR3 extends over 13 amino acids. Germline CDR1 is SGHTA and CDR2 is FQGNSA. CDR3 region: CASSVTRGGELFF. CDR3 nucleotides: TGCGCCAGCAGCGTGACTAGAGGCGGGGAGCTGTTTTTT.

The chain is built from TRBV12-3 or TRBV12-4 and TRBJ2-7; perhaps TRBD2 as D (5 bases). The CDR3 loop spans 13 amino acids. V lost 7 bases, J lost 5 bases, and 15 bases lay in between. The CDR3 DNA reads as TGTGCCAGCATGCCGGGCCCCGGGGACGAGCAGTACTTC. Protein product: CASMPGPGDEQYF.

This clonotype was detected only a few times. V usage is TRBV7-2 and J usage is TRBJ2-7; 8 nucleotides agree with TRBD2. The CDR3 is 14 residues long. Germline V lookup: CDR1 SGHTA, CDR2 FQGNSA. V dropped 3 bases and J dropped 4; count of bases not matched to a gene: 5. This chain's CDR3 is CASSFYGREYEQYF. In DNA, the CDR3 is TGTGCCAGCAGCTTTTACGGGAGGGAGTACGAGCAGTACTTC. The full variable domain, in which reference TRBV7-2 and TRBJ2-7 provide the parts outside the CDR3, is GAGVSQSPSNKVTEKGKDVELRCDPISGHTALYWYRQSLGQGLEFLIYFQGNSAPDKSGLPSDRFSAERTGGSVSTLTIQRTQQEDSAVYLCASSFYGREYEQYFGPGTRLTVT.

CDR3 amino acids: CASSQGGLAGLYEQYF. CDR3 DNA: TGTGCCAGCAGCCAAGGAGGGCTAGCGGGACTCTACGAGCAGTACTTC. The rearrangement links TRBV4-2 to TRBJ2-7, with 9 bases matching TRBD2. The CDR3 runs to 16 residues. Unmatched junction bases numbered 7, after V lost 1 base and J lost 3 bases. Per germline, CDR1 LGHNA and CDR2 YNFKEQ.

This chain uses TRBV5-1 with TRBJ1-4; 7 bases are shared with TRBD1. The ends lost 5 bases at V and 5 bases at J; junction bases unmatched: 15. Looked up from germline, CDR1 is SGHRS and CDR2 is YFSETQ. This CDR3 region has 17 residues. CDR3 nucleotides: TGCGCCAGCAGTACGGGTGATAAAGGGACAGAAAATGAAAAACTGTTTTTT. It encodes CASSTGDKGTENEKLFF.

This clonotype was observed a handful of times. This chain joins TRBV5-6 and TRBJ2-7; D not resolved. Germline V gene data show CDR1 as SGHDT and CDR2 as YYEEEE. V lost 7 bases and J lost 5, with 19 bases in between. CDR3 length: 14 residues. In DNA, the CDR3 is TGTGCCAGCTCCTCCTCGAGATCCGGCCACGAGCAGTACTTC. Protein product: CASSSSRSGHEQYF.

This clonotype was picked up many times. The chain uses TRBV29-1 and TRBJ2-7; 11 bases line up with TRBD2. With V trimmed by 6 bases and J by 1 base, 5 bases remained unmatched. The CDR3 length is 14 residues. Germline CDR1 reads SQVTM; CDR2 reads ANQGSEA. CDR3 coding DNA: TGCAGCGTACTAGGGACTAGCGGTTCCTACGAGCAGTACTTC. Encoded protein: CSVLGTSGSYEQYF.

CDR3 DNA sequence: TGTGCCAGCAGTGAGGCGGGCGCTTTGTGGAATTCACCCCTCCACTTT. This translates into CASSEAGALWNSPLHF. The V call is TRBV2, the J call TRBJ1-6; D is uncertain. Trimming cost V 3 bases and J 7 bases, with 16 bases left between them. CDR1 is SNHLY and CDR2 is FYNNEI in the germline V gene. The CDR3 runs 16 residues.

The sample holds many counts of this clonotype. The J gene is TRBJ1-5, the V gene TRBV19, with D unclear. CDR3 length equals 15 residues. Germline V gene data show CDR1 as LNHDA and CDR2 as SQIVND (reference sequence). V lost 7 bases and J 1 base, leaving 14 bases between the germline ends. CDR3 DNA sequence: TGTGCCAGTACCATATGGGGAGGGAGCAATCAGCCCCAGCATTTT. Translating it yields CASTIWGGSNQPQHF. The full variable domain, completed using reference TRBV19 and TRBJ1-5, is DGGITQSPKYLFRKEGQNVTLSCEQNLNHDAMYWYRQDPGQGLRLIYYSQIVNDFQKGDIAEGYSVSREKKESFPLTVTSAQKNPTAFYLCASTIWGGSNQPQHFGDGTRLSIL.

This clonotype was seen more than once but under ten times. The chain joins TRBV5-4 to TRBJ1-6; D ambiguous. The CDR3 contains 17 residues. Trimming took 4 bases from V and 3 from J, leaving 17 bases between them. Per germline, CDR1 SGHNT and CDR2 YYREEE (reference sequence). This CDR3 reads CASSQGWRVNYNSPLHF. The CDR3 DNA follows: TGTGCCAGCAGCCAAGGGTGGAGGGTAAACTATAATTCACCCCTCCACTTT. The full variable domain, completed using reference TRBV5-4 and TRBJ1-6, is ETGVTQSPTHLIKTRGQQVTLRCSSQSGHNTVSWYQQALGQGPQFIFQYYREEENGRGNFPPRFSGLQFPNYSSELNVNALELDDSALYLCASSQGWRVNYNSPLHFGNGTRLTVT.

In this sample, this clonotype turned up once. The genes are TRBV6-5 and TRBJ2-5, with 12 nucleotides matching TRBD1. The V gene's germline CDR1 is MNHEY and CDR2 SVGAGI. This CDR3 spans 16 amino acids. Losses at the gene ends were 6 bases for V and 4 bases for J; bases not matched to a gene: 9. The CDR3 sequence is CASSLGGQGAAETQYF. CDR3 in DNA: TGTGCCAGCAGCTTGGGGGGACAGGGGGCGGCAGAGACCCAGTACTTC.

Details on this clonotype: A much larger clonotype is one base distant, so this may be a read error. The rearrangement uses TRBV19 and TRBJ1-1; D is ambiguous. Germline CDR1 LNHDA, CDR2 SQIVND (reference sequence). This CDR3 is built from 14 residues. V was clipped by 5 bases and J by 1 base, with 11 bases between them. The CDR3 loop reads CASSLQQTNTEAFF. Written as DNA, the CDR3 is TGTGCCAGTAGTCTCCAACAGACGAACACTGAAGCTTTCTTT.